The text below deals with one T cell receptor beta chain. Its matching antigen is unknown. V was clipped by 8 bases and J by 5 bases; unmatched bases: 10. Per germline, CDR1 MNHNS and CDR2 SASEGT. CDR3 size: 15 residues. This PCR relied on a set of 60 Vbeta primers and 13 Jbeta primers. Using immunoSEQ multiplex PCR, the repertoire was profiled, and TCRdb retains in-frame clones only, with some absent. The sample carries about 180,000 clones, 70% to 80% recorded once. The sample belongs to a study of cytomegalovirus exposure and HLA in healthy donors. Across the whole study: One earlier analysis, a look at 200 million or so T cells, found roughly 110 million unique TCR beta sequences. Study findings and constraints: In an earlier analysis, in around 590 donors, most V segments appeared productive either ~87% or ~30% of the time. In a later analysis, HLA-associated TCR beta chains were more clonally expanded than equally common others.

This clonotype was obtained from a man aged 18 to 35 in good health and CMV-seronegative. Sequences were obtained from PBMCs. The rearrangement joins TRBV6-1 to TRBJ2-5; 11 bases align to TRBD2. CDR3 in amino acids: CASGDTSGRWETQYF. The CDR3, as DNA: TGTGCCAGCGGGGATACTAGCGGGAGATGGGAGACCCAGTACTTC.